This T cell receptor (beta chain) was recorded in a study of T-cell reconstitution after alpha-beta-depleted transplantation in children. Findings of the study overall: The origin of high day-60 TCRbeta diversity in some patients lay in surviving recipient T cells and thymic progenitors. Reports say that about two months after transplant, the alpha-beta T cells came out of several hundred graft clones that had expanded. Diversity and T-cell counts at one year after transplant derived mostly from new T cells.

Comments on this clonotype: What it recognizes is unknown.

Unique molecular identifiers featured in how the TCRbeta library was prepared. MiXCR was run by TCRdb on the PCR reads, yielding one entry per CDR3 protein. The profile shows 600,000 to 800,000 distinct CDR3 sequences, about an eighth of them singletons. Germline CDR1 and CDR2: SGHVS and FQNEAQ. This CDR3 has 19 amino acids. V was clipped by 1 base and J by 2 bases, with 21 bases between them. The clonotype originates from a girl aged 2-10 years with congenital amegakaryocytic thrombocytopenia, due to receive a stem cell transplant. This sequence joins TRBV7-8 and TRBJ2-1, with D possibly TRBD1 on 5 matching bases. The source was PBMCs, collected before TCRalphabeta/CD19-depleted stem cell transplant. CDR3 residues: CASSLGYFPLRRAYNEQFF. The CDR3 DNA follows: TGTGCCAGCAGCTTAGGTTACTTCCCGTTGCGCAGGGCCTACAATGAGCAGTTCTTC.